This passage covers 11 T cell receptor beta chains from one sample sequenced in a study of T cells after yellow fever vaccination. TCRdb reprocessed the 5' RACE reads with MiXCR, giving one entry per CDR3 protein. The sample consists of about 320,000 distinct CDR3 sequences, 3.5% to 4.5% of them appearing once. The source material was PBMCs, sampled 15 days after the yellow fever booster vaccination. The source is a man younger than 30 who received the YFV17D yellow fever vaccine.

This clonotype appeared a few times. The chain couples TRBV30 to TRBJ2-5; perhaps TRBD2 as D (5 bases). The germline gives CDR1 GTSNPN, CDR2 SVGIG (reference sequence). V was clipped by 7 bases and J by 5 bases, with 20 bases between them. The CDR3 spans 14 residues. The CDR3 reads CASRWAGASETQYF. Here the CDR3 DNA reads TGTGCCTCCCGGTGGGCGGGCGCGTCGGAGACCCAGTACTTC.

The gene calls are TRBV7-2 and TRBJ1-2; TRBD1 is a possible D gene (5 bases). Per germline, CDR1 SGHTA and CDR2 FQGNSA. CDR3 size: 12 residues. Trimming removed 7 bases from V and 5 bases from J, with 11 bases in between. The CDR3 region is CASKRQGYGYTF. The CDR3 region has the DNA TGTGCCAGCAAAAGGCAGGGTTATGGCTACACCTTC.

This clonotype appeared many times. The chain links TRBV7-2 to TRBJ1-2; D uncertain. CDR1 SGHTA and CDR2 FQGNSA come from the germline V gene. This CDR3 region has 14 residues. V was clipped by 7 bases and J by 3 bases, with 15 bases between them. CDR3 nucleotides: TGTGCCAGCACCTTCCAGGTGGCAGACTATGGCTACACCTTC. Protein product: CASTFQVADYGYTF.

This clonotype showed up just a few times. The chain has TRBV11-1 and TRBJ2-7, with D perhaps matching TRBD1 or TRBD2 (5 bases each). The germline V gene encodes CDR1 SGHAT and CDR2 FQDESV (reference sequence). CDR3 length: 11 residues. The V end lost 6 bases, the J end lost 6 bases, and 9 bases lay between the germline ends. The CDR3 DNA reads as TGTGCCAGCAGTGGGGGTAGCGAGCAGTACGTC. Its protein is CASSGGSEQYV.

This chain joins TRBV7-2 and TRBJ1-1, with D unclear. This CDR3 has 15 residues. Germline V lookup: CDR1 SGHTA, CDR2 FQGNSA. V gave up 5 bases and J gave up 5 bases, with 18 bases separating them. The CDR3 is CASSRLGPGVTEAFF. In nucleotides, the CDR3 is TGTGCCAGCAGCCGTCTGGGCCCCGGTGTGACTGAAGCTTTCTTT.

Ten or more counts support this clonotype. The chain links TRBV6-2 or TRBV6-3 to TRBJ1-5; D ambiguous. V was pared by 4 bases and J by 4 bases, with 8 bases between. From germline, CDR1 is MNHEY and CDR2 SVGEGT. The CDR3 loop spans 13 amino acids. This CDR3 reads CASSLWGNQPQHF. The CDR3 DNA follows: TGTGCCAGCAGTTTATGGGGAAATCAGCCCCAGCATTTT.

The rearrangement links TRBV9 to TRBJ2-1; 12 nucleotides agree with TRBD2. The germline V gene encodes CDR1 SGDLS and CDR2 YYNGEE. This CDR3 is 16 amino acids long. The V and J ends lost 0 bases and 9 bases, in that order; junction bases with no gene match: 7. The CDR3 DNA follows: TGTGCCAGCAGCGTAGGGCTAGCGGGGGGGTTGAGTGAGCAGTTCTTC. Residues: CASSVGLAGGLSEQFF. Together with reference TRBV9 and TRBJ2-1, the CDR3 gives the full variable domain: DSGVTQTPKHLITATGQRVTLRCSPRSGDLSVYWYQQSLDQGLQFLIQYYNGEERAKGNILERFSAQQFPDLHSELNLSSLELGDSALYFCASSVGLAGGLSEQFFGPGTRLTVL.

This clonotype was counted between two and nine times. The gene calls are TRBV5-8 and TRBJ1-1, with D hard to call. The germline V gene encodes CDR1 SGHTS and CDR2 YDEGEE. V was shortened by 0 bases and J by 7 bases, with 16 bases between the two germline ends. This CDR3 comprises 15 residues. The CDR3, as DNA: TGTGCCAGCAGCTTGGTATTACAGAGTTGGAATGAAGCTTTCTTT. It translates to CASSLVLQSWNEAFF.

This chain connects TRBV6-2 or TRBV6-3 to TRBJ2-7, with 8 bases fitting TRBD2. V lost 4 bases to trimming and J lost 0 bases; unmatched junction nucleotides: 11. CDR3 length: 17 residues. The V gene's germline CDR1 is MNHEY and CDR2 SVGEGT. The CDR3 region is CASSSRRLARSSYEQYF. The CDR3, as DNA: TGTGCCAGCAGTTCCAGAAGACTAGCGAGGAGCTCCTACGAGCAGTACTTC.

This clonotype has just a few counts. The V call is TRBV27, the J call TRBJ2-2, with D possibly called TRBD1 or TRBD2 (6 bases each). V was clipped by 8 bases and J by 5 bases, with 30 bases between them. CDR1 and CDR2 (germline): MNHEY, SMNVEV (reference sequence). This CDR3 is 19 amino acids long. The CDR3 spells CASVVGGSGGKRRTGELFF. The CDR3, as DNA: TGTGCCAGCGTCGTTGGGGGGTCCGGGGGCAAAAGGAGGACCGGGGAGCTGTTTTTT.

The genes are TRBV5-8 and TRBJ2-3; 13 nucleotides match TRBD2. This CDR3 contains 18 residues. Germline V gene sequence: CDR1 SGHTS, CDR2 YDEGEE. Unmatched junction bases numbered 10, after V lost 5 bases and J lost 1 base. The CDR3 DNA follows: TGTGCCAGCAGTCCCGGACTAGCGGGGGTTCCGGGCACAGATACGCAGTATTTT. The encoded protein is CASSPGLAGVPGTDTQYF. The entire variable domain, with the rest obtained from reference TRBV5-8 and TRBJ2-3, is as follows: EAGVTQSPTHLIKTRGQQATLRCSPISGHTSVYWYQQALGLGLQFLLWYDEGEERNRGNFPPRFSGRQFPNYSSELNVNALELEDSALYLCASSPGLAGVPGTDTQYFGPGTRLTVL.